This T cell receptor beta chain was sequenced during a study of blood T cell repertoires in COVID-19. Whole-study context: Acute and convalescent COVID-19 samples came from the United States, Italy and Spain. The analysed material was cDNA or gDNA that came from T cells, B-cell-depleted T cells, or PBMCs.

CDR1 is LGHDT and CDR2 is YNNKEL in the germline V gene (reference sequence). V trimming: 4 bases; J trimming: 1 base; junction bases outside the gene matches: 8. The CDR3 spans 17 residues. In the study's own analysis: Estimated nucleated cell counts came from reference gene primer amplification. This table comes from immunoSEQ multiplex PCR, and its TCRdb copy is limited to in-frame clones, with some not included. D and trimming come from the DNA, and the V and J calls and clone size come from that table. The table shows about 400,000 clones, with about 88% occurring only once. The sequenced sample was peripheral blood. The receptor was isolated from a woman between 55 and 75 years old with COVID-19, enrolled during active disease. The chain is built from TRBV3-1 (or the pseudogene TRBV3-2) and TRBJ2-1; 9 positions match TRBD2. CDR3 DNA: TGTGCCAGCAGCCGGGGACTAGCCCTCCTTTCCTACAATGAGCAGTTCTTC. Its protein product is CASSRGLALLSYNEQFF.